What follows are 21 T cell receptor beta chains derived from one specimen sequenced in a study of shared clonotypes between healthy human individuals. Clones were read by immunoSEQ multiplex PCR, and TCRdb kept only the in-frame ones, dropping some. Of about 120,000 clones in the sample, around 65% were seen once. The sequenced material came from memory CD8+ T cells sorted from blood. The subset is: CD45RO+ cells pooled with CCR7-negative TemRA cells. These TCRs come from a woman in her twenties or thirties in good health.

Written as DNA, the CDR3 is TGTGCCAGCAGGACGCGGGGGGAGCAGTACTTC. It codes for CASRTRGEQYF. The chain couples TRBV28 to TRBJ2-7; TRBD2 agrees at 7 bases. This CDR3 region has 11 residues. From germline, CDR1 is MDHEN and CDR2 SYDVKM. The ends lost 6 bases at V and 7 bases at J; junction bases unmatched: 3.

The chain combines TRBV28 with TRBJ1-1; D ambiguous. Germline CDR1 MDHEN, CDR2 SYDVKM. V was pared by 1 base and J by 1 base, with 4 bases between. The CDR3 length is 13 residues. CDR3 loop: CASSLSGNTEAFF. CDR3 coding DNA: TGTGCCAGCAGTTTATCAGGGAACACTGAAGCTTTCTTT.

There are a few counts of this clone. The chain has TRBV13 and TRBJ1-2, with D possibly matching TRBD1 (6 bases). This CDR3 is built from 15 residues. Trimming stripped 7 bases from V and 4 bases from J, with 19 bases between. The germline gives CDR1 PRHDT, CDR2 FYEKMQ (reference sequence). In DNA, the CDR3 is TGTGCCAGCACCTACGGACAGAAGGAGGGCTATGGCTACACCTTC. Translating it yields CASTYGQKEGYGYTF.

CDR3 protein: CASSFRTGTPDDEQFF. DNA for the CDR3: TGCGCCAGCAGCTTTCGCACCGGGACACCTGACGATGAGCAGTTCTTC. The chain uses TRBV4-1 and TRBJ2-1; possible D gene TRBD1, 6 bases. V was shortened by 5 bases and J by 8 bases, with 22 bases between the two germline ends. CDR3 size: 16 residues. CDR1 is MGHRA and CDR2 is YSYEKL in the germline V gene.

Written as DNA, the CDR3 is TGTGCCAGCAGTGGAGGCCGGGGGACAGGAAATGAGCAGTTCTTC. Residues: CASSGGRGTGNEQFF. The chain joins TRBV2 to TRBJ2-1, with 8 bases that match TRBD1. V was pared by 4 bases and J by 7 bases, with 9 bases of the junction left unmatched. Germline assignment: CDR1 SNHLY and CDR2 FYNNEI. This CDR3 is built from 15 residues.

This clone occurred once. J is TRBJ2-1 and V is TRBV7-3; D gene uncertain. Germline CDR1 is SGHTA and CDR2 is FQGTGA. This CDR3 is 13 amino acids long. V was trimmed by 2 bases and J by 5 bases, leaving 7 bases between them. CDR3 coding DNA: TGTGCCAGCAGCTTACTAATCCACAATGAGCAGTTCTTC. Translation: CASSLLIHNEQFF.

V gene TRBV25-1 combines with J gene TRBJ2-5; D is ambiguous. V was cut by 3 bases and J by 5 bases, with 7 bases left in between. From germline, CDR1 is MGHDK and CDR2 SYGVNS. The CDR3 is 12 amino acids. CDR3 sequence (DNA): TGTGCCAGCAGTGATATTTCGGAGACCCAGTACTTC. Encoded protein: CASSDISETQYF.

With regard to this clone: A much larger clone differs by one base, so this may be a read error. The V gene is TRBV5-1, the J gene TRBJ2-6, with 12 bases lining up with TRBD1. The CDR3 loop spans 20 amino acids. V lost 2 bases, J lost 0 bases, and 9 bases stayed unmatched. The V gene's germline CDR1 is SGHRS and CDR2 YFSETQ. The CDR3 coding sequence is TGCGCCAGCAGCTTCTCGAGGGACAGGGGGCGGGGCTCTGGGGCCAACGTCCTGACTTTC. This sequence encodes CASSFSRDRGRGSGANVLTF. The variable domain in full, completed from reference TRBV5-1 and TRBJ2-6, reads KAGVTQTPRYLIKTRGQQVTLSCSPISGHRSVSWYQQTPGQGLQFLFEYFSETQRNKGNFPGRFSGRQFSNSRSEMNVSTLELGDSALYLCASSFSRDRGRGSGANVLTFGAGSRLTVL.

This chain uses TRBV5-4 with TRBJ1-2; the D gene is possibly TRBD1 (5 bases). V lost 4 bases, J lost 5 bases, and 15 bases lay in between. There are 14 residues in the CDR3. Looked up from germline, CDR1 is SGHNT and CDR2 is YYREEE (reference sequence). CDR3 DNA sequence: TGTGCCAGCAGCACCCCAGGGACTCCATATGGCTACACCTTC. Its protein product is CASSTPGTPYGYTF.

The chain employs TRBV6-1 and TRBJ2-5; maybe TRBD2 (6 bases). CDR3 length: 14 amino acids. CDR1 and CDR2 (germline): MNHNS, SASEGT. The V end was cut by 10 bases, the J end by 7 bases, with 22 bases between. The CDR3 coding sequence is TGTGCCACCCAAGGGACTGCGCAGCAGGGGACCCAGTACTTC. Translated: CATQGTAQQGTQYF.

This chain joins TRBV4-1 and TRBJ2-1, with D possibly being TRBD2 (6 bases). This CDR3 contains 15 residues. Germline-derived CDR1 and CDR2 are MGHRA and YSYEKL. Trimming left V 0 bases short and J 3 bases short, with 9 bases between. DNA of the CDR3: TGCGCCAGCAGCCAAGATCGGGACTTCTACAATGAGCAGTTCTTC. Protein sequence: CASSQDRDFYNEQFF.

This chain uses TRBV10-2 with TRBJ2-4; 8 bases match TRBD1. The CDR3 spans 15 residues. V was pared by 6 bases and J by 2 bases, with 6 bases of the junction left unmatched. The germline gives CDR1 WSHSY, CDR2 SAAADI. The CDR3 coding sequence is TGCGCCAGCAGGCAGGGGGCGATCACCAAAAACATTCAGTACTTC. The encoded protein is CASRQGAITKNIQYF.

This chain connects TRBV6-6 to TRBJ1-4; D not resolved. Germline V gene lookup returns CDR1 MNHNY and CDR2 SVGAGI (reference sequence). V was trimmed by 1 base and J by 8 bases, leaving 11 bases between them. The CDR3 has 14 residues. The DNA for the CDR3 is TGTGCCAGCAGTTACTATCATCCCGGAGAAAAACTGTTTTTT. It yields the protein CASSYYHPGEKLFF.

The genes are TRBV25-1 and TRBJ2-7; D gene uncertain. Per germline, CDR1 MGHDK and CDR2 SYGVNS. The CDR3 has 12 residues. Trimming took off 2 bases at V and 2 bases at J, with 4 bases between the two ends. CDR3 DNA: TGTGCCAGCAGTGAAGCGACCTACGAGCAGTACTTC. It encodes CASSEATYEQYF.

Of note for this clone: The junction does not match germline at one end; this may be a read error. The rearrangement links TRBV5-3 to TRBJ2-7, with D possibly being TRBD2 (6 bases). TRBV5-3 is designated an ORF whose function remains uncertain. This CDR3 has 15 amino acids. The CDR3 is CASSLEGGGTYEQYF. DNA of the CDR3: TGTGCCAGCAGCTTAGAAGGCGGAGGGACCTACGAGCAGTACTTC.

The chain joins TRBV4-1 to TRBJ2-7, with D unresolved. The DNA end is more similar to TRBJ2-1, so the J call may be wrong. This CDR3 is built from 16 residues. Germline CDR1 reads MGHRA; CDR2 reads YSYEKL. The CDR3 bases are TGCGCCAGCAGCCAAGATTCGGAATTCGGGCACAATGAGCAGTTCTTC. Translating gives CASSQDSEFGHNEQFF.

The CDR3 sequence: CSVEVGLAENTGELFF. CDR3 coding DNA: TGCAGCGTTGAAGTCGGGCTAGCGGAAAACACCGGGGAGCTGTTTTTT. The chain is built from TRBV29-1 and TRBJ2-2; 7 nucleotides line up with TRBD2. After removal of 1 base from V and 2 bases from J, the junction contained 7 bases not matched to a gene. Germline V gives CDR1 SQVTM, CDR2 ANQGSEA. The CDR3 is made up of 16 amino acids.

The CDR3 sequence is CASRDLSGRGETQYF. CDR3 coding DNA: TGTGCCAGCAGGGACCTTAGCGGGAGAGGGGAGACCCAGTACTTC. The chain links TRBV2 to TRBJ2-5; the match to TRBD2 covers 9 bases. CDR1 is SNHLY and CDR2 is FYNNEI in the germline V gene. After removal of 6 bases from V and 5 bases from J, the junction contained 10 bases not matched to a gene. The CDR3 loop spans 15 amino acids.

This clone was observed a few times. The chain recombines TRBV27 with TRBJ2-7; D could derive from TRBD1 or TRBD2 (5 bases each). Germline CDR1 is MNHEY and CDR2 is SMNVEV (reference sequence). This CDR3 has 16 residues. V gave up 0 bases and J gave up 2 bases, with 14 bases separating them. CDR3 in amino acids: CASSLSGTLTTYEQYF. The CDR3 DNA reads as TGTGCCAGCAGTTTATCAGGGACCTTAACTACCTACGAGCAGTACTTC.

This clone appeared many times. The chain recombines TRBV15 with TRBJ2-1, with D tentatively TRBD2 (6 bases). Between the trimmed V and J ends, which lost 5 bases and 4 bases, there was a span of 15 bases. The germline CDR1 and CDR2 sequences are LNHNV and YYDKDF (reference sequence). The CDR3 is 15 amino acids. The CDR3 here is CATSLPGVTYNEQFF. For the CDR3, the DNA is TGTGCCACCAGCCTTCCGGGAGTCACGTACAATGAGCAGTTCTTC. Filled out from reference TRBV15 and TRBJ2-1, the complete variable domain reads DAMVIQNPRYQVTQFGKPVTLSCSQTLNHNVMYWYQQKSSQAPKLLFHYYDKDFNNEADTPDNFQSRRPNTSFCFLDIRSPGLGDTAMYLCATSLPGVTYNEQFFGPGTRLTVL.

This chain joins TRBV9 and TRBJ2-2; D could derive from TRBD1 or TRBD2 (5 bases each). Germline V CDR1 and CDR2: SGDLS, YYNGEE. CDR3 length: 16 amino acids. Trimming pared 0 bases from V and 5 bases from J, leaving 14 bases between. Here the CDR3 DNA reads TGTGCCAGCAGCGTAGCAGACGGGGCGAGTACCGGGGAGCTGTTTTTT. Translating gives CASSVADGASTGELFF.